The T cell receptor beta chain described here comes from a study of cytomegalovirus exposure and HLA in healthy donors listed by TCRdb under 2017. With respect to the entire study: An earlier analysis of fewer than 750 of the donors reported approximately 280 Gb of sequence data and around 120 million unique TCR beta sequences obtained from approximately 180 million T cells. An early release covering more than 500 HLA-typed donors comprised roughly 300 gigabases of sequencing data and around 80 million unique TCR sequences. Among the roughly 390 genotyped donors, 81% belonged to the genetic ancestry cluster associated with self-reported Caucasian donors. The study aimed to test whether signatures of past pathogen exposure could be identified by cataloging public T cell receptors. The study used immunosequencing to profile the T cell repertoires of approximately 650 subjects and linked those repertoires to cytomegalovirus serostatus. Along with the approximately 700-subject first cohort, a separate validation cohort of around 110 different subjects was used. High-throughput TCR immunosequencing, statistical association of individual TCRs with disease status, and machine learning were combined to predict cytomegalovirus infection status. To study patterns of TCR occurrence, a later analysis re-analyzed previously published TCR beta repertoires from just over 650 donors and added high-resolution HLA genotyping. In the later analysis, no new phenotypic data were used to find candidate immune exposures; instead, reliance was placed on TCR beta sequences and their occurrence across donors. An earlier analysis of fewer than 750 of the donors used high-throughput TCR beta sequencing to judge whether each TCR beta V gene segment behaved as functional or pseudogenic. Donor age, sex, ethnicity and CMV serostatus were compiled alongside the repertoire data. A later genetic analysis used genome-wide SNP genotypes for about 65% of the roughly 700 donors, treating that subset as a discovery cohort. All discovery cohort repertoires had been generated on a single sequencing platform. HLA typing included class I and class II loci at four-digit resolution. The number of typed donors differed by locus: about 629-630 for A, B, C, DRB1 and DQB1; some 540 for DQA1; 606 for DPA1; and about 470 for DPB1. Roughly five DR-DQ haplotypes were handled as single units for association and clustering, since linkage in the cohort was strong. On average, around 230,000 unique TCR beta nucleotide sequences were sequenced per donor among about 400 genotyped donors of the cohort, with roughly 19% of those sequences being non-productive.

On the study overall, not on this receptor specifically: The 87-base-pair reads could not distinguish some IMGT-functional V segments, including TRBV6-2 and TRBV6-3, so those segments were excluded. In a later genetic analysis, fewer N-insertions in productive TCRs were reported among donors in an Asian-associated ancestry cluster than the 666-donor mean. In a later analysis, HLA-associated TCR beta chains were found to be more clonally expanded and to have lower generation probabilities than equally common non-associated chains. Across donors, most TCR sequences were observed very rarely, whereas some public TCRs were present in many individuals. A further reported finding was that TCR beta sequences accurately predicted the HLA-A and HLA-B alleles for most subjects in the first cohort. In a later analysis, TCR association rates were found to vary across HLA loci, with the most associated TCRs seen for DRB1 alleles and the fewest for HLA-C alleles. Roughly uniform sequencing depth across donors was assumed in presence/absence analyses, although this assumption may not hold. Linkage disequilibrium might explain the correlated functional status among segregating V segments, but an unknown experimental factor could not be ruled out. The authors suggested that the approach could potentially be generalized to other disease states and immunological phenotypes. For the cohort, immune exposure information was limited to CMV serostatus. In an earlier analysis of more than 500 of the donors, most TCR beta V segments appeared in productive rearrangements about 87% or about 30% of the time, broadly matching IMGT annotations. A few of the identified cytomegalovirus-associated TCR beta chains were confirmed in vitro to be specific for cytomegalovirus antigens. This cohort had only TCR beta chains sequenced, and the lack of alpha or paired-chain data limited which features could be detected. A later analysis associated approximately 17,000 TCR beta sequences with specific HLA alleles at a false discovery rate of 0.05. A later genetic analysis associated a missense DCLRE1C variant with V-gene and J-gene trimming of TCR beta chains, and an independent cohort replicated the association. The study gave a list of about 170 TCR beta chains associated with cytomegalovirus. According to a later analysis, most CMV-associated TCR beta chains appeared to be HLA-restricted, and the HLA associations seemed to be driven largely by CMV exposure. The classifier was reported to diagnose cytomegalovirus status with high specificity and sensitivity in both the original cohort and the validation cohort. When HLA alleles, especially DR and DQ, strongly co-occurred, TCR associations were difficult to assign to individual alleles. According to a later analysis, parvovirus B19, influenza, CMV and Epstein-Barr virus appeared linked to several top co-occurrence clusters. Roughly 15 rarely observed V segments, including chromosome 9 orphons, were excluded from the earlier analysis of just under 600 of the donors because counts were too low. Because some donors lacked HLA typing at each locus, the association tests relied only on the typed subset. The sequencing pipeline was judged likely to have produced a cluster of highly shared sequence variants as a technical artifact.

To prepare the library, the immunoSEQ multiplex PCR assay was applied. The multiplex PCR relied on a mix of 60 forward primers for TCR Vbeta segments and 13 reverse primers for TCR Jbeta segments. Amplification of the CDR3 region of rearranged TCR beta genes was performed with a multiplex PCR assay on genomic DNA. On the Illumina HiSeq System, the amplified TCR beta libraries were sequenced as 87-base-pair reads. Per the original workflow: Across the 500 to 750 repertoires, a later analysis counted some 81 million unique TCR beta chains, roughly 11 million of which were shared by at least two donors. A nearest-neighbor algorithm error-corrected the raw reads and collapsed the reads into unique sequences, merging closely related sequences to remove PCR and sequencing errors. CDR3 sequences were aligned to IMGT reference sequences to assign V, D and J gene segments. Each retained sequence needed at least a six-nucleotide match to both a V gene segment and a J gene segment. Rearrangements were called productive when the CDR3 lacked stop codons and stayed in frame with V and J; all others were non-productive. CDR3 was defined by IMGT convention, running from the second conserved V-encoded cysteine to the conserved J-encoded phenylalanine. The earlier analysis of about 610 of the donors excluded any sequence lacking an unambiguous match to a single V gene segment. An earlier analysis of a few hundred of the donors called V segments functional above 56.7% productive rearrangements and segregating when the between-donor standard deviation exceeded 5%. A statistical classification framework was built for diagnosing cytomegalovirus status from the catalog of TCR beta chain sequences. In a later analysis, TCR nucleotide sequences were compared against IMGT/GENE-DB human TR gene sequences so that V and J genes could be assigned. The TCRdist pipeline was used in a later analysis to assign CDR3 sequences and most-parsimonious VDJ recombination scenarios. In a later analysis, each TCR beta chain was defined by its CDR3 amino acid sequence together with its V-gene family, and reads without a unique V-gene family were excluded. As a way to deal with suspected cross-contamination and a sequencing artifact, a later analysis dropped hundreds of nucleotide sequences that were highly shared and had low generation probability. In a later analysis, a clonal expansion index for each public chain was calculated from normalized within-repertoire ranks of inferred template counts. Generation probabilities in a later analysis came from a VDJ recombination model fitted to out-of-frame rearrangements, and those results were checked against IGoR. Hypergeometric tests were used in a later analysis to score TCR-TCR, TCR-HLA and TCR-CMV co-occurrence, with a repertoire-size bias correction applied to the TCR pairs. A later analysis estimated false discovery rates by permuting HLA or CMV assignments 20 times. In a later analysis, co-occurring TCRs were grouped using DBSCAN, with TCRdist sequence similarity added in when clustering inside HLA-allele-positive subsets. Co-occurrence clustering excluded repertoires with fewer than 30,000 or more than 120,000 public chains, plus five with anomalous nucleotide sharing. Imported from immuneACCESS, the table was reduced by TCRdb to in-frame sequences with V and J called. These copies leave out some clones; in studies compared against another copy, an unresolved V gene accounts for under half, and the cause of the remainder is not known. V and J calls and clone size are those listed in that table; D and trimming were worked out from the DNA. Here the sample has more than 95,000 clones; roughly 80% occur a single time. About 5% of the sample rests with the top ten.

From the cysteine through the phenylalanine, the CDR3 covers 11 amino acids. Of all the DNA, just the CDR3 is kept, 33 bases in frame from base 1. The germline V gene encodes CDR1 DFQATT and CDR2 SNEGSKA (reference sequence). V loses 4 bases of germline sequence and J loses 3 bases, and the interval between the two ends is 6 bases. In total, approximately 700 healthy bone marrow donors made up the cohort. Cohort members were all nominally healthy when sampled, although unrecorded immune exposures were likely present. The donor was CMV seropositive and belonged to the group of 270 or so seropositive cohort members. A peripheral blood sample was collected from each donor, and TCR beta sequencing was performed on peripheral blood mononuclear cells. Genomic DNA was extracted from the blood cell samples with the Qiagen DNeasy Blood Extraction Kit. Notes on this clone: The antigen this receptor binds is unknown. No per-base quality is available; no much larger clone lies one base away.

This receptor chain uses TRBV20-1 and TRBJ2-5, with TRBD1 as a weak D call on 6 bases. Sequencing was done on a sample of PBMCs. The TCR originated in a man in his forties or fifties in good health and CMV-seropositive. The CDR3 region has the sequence CSANREETQYF. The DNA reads TGCAGTGCTAACAGGGAAGAGACCCAGTACTTC.